The 17 T cell receptor beta chains below come from one sample, sequenced in a study of vaccination effects on CD4 cells after COVID-19. These receptors have no identified antigens. Sequencing followed a ViraFEST assay step that expanded antigen-specific CD4+ T cells with viral peptide pools. Isolation of CD4+ T cells took place after nine to ten days of culture. Vaccine recipients, nucleocapsid antibody negative, had no prior SARS-CoV-2 infection. The assay was immunoSEQ multiplex PCR, and TCRdb's table has in-frame clones only and misses some. Of fewer than 40,000 clones detected, roughly 70% appear once; the ten largest clones hold approximately 22%. This material consisted of CD4+ T cells from PBMCs cultured with SARS-CoV-2 spike peptides, taken before COVID-19 vaccination. The receptors derive from a human donor who received a COVID-19 vaccine.

The J gene is TRBJ2-1, the V gene TRBV29-1, with TRBD2 matching over 8 bases. The CDR3 spans 13 residues. With 7 bases clipped from V and 4 bases from J, the junction kept 6 bases outside the gene matches. The germline gives CDR1 SQVTM, CDR2 ANQGSEA. The CDR3 region is CSGGLVDYNEQFF. As DNA, the CDR3 is TGCAGCGGGGGACTAGTCGATTACAATGAGCAGTTCTTC.

Only a few counts were recorded for this clone. The rearrangement uses TRBV28 and TRBJ1-2; 9 bases fit TRBD1. The germline V gene encodes CDR1 MDHEN and CDR2 SYDVKM. This CDR3 comprises 14 residues. V lost 7 bases to trimming and J lost 4 bases; unmatched junction nucleotides: 7. The CDR3 DNA reads as TGTGCCAGCACTCCGGGACAGGGCTCCTATGGCTACACCTTC. It codes for CASTPGQGSYGYTF.

The rearrangement links TRBV4-3 to TRBJ2-3, with 8 bases that match TRBD2. Germline V gene data show CDR1 as LGHNA and CDR2 as YSLEER. Trimming at V came to 0 bases and at J to 1 base, leaving 3 bases not matched to a gene. This CDR3 comprises 16 residues. The CDR3: CASSQETTSGTDTQYF. For the CDR3, the DNA is TGCGCCAGCAGCCAAGAGACGACTAGCGGCACAGATACGCAGTATTTT.

The chain combines TRBV6-5 with TRBJ2-5; unclear D gene. The CDR3 covers 11 residues. V was clipped by 2 bases and J by 9 bases, with 7 bases between them. CDR1 MNHEY and CDR2 SVGAGI come from the germline V gene. The CDR3 protein is CASSYGWAQYF. The CDR3 coding sequence is TGTGCCAGCAGTTACGGGTGGGCCCAGTACTTC.

The chain couples TRBV4-3 to TRBJ2-5; 9 nucleotides line up with TRBD2. The germline V gene has CDR1 LGHNA and CDR2 YSLEER. V dropped 1 base and J dropped 2; count of bases not matched to a gene: 23. The CDR3 covers 22 residues. The CDR3 coding sequence is TGCGCCAGCAGCCAAGGTCCGGCGGGGGGGTCTCGATGGGATGGGGTTCAAGAGACCCAGTACTTC. Residues: CASSQGPAGGSRWDGVQETQYF.

This clone was detected only a few times. The chain links TRBV4-2 to TRBJ1-2; no clear D. Germline lookup yields CDR1 LGHNA and CDR2 YNFKEQ. Deletions cut 6 bases from V and 4 bases from J, with 21 bases between. This CDR3 contains 16 residues. In nucleotides, the CDR3 is TGTGCCAGCAGTAATTCCGGAGGCCGGGAGAGCTATGGCTACACCTTC. Protein sequence: CASSNSGGRESYGYTF.

The chain links TRBV27 to TRBJ1-6; TRBD1 matches 8 bases. This CDR3 is 18 amino acids long. Germline CDR1 is MNHEY and CDR2 is SMNVEV (reference sequence). The ends lost 1 base at V and 7 bases at J; junction bases unmatched: 12. The chain's CDR3 is CASSLFFGRTGTNSPLHF. DNA for the CDR3: TGTGCCAGCAGTTTATTTTTCGGGCGGACAGGGACGAATTCACCCCTCCACTTT.

In its sample, this clone was seen a few times. V is TRBV5-4 and J is TRBJ1-6; 8 bases are shared with TRBD1. Germline CDR1 and CDR2: SGHNT and YYREEE (reference sequence). The CDR3 runs 18 residues. V lost 0 bases to trimming and J lost 6 bases; unmatched junction nucleotides: 11. Here the CDR3 reads CASSLEFRGRVGNSPLHF. The DNA for the CDR3 is TGTGCCAGCAGCTTGGAGTTCAGGGGGCGGGTTGGTAATTCACCCCTCCACTTT.

This chain joins TRBV30 and TRBJ2-5, with D unclear. Germline V gene lookup returns CDR1 GTSNPN and CDR2 SVGIG (reference sequence). Trimming cost V 0 bases and J 5 bases, with 4 bases left between them. This CDR3 spans 11 amino acids. CDR3 sequence reads: CAWSVRETQYF. DNA for the CDR3: TGTGCCTGGAGTGTCAGGGAGACCCAGTACTTC.

This clone has a single count. CDR3 region: CASSWNRRTGAEAFF. Here the CDR3 DNA reads TGTGCCAGCAGCTGGAACCGACGGACGGGGGCTGAAGCTTTCTTT. This rearrangement joins TRBV7-2 to TRBJ1-1, with a weak D call TRBD1 (5 bases). The germline V gene encodes CDR1 SGHTA and CDR2 FQGNSA. Trimming stripped 4 bases from V and 6 bases from J, with 18 bases between. The CDR3 is 15 residues long.

V usage is TRBV2 and J usage is TRBJ1-2; D is ambiguous. The CDR3 sequence is 14 residues long. Trimming pared 5 bases from V and 6 bases from J, leaving 16 bases between. The germline V gene encodes CDR1 SNHLY and CDR2 FYNNEI. The CDR3 is CASSQEHLGHGYTF. DNA of the CDR3: TGTGCCAGCAGTCAGGAACATCTCGGCCATGGCTACACCTTC. Complete variable domain (other parts from reference TRBV2 and TRBJ1-2): EPEVTQTPSHQVTQMGQEVILRCVPISNHLYFYWYRQILGQKVEFLVSFYNNEISEKSEIFDDQFSVERPDGSNFTLKIRSTKLEDSAMYFCASSQEHLGHGYTFGSGTRLTVV.

V is TRBV28 and J is TRBJ2-7; TRBD2 agrees at 7 bases. This CDR3 spans 14 amino acids. The V gene's germline CDR1 is MDHEN and CDR2 SYDVKM. Trimming took 1 base from V and 3 from J; bases not matched to a gene: 3. CDR3 in amino acids: CASSLSGGSYEQYF. The CDR3 nucleotides are TGTGCCAGCAGTTTATCGGGGGGTAGCTACGAGCAGTACTTC.

The chain joins TRBV6-2 or TRBV6-3 to TRBJ1-6; TRBD1 agrees at 7 bases. J was trimmed by 10 bases and V by 6 bases; bases with no gene match: 9. This CDR3 comprises 14 residues. The germline V gene has CDR1 MNHEY and CDR2 SVGEGT. The CDR3 DNA reads TGTGCCAGCAGCACCACCGAGGGGGCCTCACCCCTCCACTTT. Amino acids: CASSTTEGASPLHF.

The chain has TRBV15 and TRBJ1-2; D is ambiguous. CDR3 size: 14 residues. Trimming took 6 bases from V and 4 from J, leaving 15 bases between them. CDR1 and CDR2 from the germline V gene are LNHNV and YYDKDF (reference sequence). The CDR3 loop reads CATRGTGRIYGYTF. CDR3 sequence (DNA): TGTGCCACCAGAGGCACCGGACGGATCTATGGCTACACCTTC.

The gene calls are TRBV30 and TRBJ2-3; D may be TRBD1 (6 bases). CDR1 is GTSNPN and CDR2 is SVGIG in the germline V gene (reference sequence). The CDR3 loop spans 17 amino acids. The V gene lost 2 bases and the J gene lost 1 base, with 19 bases spanning the gap. The CDR3 nucleotides are TGTGCCTGGAGTCCATCTCGGACAGTCTCGGGCACAGATACGCAGTATTTT. Its translation: CAWSPSRTVSGTDTQYF.

J is TRBJ1-5 and V is TRBV28; possible D gene TRBD1, 5 bases. Germline V gene data show CDR1 as MDHEN and CDR2 as SYDVKM. Trimming stripped 4 bases from V and 7 bases from J, with 8 bases between. The CDR3 has 12 residues. The CDR3 bases are TGTGCCAGCAGTTCAGGGAGGCAGCCCCAGCATTTT. It yields the protein CASSSGRQPQHF.

V usage is TRBV12-3 or TRBV12-4 and J usage is TRBJ2-1; D not certain. The CDR3 totals 11 residues. Between the trimmed V and J ends, which lost 4 bases and 2 bases, there was a span of 0 bases. The CDR3 DNA reads TGTGCCAGCAGTTCCTACAATGAGCAGTTCTTC. This sequence encodes CASSSYNEQFF.